The clone carrying this T cell receptor beta chain was detected a few times. The data belong to a study of CD8 T cells in ankylosing spondylitis. V lost 1 base to trimming and J lost 8 bases; unmatched junction nucleotides: 9. The germline V gene has CDR1 LGHNA and CDR2 YNFKEQ. The CDR3 covers 16 residues. TCRdb ran MiXCR on the 5' RACE reads and lists one entry per CDR3 protein. The sample carries some 300,000 distinct CDR3 sequences, less than 25% recorded once. The TCR sequence derives from a female donor with ankylosing spondylitis or in good health (not recorded which). The sequenced sample consisted of blood, either unsorted or a sorted T cell fraction (not recorded which). The V call is TRBV4-2, the J call TRBJ2-1; 9 positions agree with TRBD2. Written as DNA, the CDR3 is TGTGCCAGCAGCCAAGGCCGTAGCGGGAGAGGGGATGAGCAGTTCTTC. Residues: CASSQGRSGRGDEQFF.